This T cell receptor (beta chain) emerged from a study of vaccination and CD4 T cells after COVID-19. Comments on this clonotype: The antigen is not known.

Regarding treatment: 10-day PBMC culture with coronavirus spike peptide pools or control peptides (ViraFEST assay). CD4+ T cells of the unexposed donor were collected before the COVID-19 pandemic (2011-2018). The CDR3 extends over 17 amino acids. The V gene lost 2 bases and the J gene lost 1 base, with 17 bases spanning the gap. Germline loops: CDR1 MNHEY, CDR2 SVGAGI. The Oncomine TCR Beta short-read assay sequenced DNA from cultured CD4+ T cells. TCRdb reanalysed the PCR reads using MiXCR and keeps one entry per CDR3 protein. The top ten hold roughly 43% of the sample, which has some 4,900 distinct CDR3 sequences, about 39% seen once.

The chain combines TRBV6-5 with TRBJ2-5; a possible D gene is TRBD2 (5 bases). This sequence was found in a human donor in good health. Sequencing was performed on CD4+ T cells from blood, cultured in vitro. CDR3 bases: TGTGCCAGCAGTTACAGCCCGGGCCTAGCAGGCCAAGAGACCCAGTACTTC. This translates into CASSYSPGLAGQETQYF.